Listed below are T cell receptor beta chains from one sample, sequenced in a study of blood T cells in healthy people across ages. In TCRdb, the 5' RACE reads were re-called with MiXCR into one record per CDR3 protein. There are about 620,000 distinct CDR3 sequences in the sample; about 21% occur only once, and 3% to 4% lies in the top ten. The specimen was blood. These receptor sequences come from a man aged 70-80 years in good health. Both conserved end residues are part of each CDR3. The D gene is left open where the match is weak.

D gene,V gene,CDR3 protein
TRBD1,TRBV5-1,CASSLAGTGGVNEQYF
TRBD2,TRBV20-1,CSAKTSEQETQYF
TRBD2,TRBV7-2,CASSLARLADQETQYF
.,TRBV7-8,CASSLAWGNTEAFF
TRBD1,TRBV13,CASSIRTGRNEKLFF
TRBD2,TRBV2,CASSQGTSGHTDTQYF
TRBD2,TRBV7-3,CASSPSGSNEQFF
.,TRBV18,CASSRQAPGLLYNEQFF
TRBD1,TRBV6-2/TRBV6-3,CASSYQDRGYNEQFF
.,TRBV7-9,CASSLSRSQNEQFF
TRBD1,TRBV14,CASSGRDRGYGYTF
.,TRBV5-1,CASSPNSPLHF
.,TRBV28,CASTTEEPQYF
.,TRBV19,CATAQRISSYNEQFF
.,TRBV7-8,CASSFSPTEAFF
TRBD2,TRBV6-5,CASSYRFSRAGVEETQYF
TRBD2,TRBV20-1,CSVPLGTRGLSGQFF
.,TRBV6-1,CASSERKGLTYNEQFF